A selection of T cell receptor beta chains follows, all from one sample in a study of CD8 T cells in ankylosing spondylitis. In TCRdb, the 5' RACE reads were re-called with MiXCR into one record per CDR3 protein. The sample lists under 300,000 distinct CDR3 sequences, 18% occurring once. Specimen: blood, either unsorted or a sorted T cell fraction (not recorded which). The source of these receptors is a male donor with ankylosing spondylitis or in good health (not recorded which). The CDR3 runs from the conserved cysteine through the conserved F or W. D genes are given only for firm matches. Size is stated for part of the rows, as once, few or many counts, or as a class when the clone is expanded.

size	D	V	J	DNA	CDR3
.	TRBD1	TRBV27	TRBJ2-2	TGTGCCAGCAGAACAGGGGATACCGGGGAGCTGTTTTTT	CASRTGDTGELFF
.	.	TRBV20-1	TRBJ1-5	TGCAGTGCTAGAGCCTTTCAGCAGCCCCAGCATTTT	CSARAFQQPQHF
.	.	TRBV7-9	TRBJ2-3	TGTGCCAGCACCCGGGGGCGCGCAGATACGCAGTATTTT	CASTRGRADTQYF
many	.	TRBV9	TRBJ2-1	TGTGCCAGCAGCCAACAGGGTGAGGTTGAGCAGTTCTTC	CASSQQGEVEQFF
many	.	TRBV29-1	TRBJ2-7	TGCAGCGTTGATGATTGGCCGTCCTACGAGCAGTACTTC	CSVDDWPSYEQYF
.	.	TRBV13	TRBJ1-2	TGTGCCAGCAGCTTCCAATATGGCTACACCTTC	CASSFQYGYTF
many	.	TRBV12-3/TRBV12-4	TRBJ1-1	TGTGCCAGCTTCGGGGGTGAAGCTTTCTTT	CASFGGEAFF
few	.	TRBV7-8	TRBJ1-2	TGTGCCAGCAGCTTTTCAGGCGACACCTTTAGCTATGGCTACACCTTC	CASSFSGDTFSYGYTF
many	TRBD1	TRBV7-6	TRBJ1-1	TGTGCCAGCAGCTCCCGACAGGGGATGAACACTGAAGCTTTCTTT	CASSSRQGMNTEAFF
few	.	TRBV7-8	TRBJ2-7	TGTGCCAGCAGCTTAGATAGGGGCCTATTCTACGAGCAGTACTTC	CASSLDRGLFYEQYF
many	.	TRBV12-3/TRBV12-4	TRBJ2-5	TGTGCCAGCAGTCCGACCGGGGAGACCCAGTACTTC	CASSPTGETQYF
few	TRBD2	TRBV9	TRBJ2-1	TGTGCCAGCAGCGTAGGGGAGGGACTAGCGGCCGGCTCCTACAATGAGCAGTTCTTC	CASSVGEGLAAGSYNEQFF
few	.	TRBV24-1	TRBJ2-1	TGTGCCACCTCCGAGCATAATGAGCAGTTCTTC	CATSEHNEQFF
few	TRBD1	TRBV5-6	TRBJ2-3	TGTGCCAGCAGCTTTGCACAGGGGACAATAGAAACCCTCACAGATACGCAGTATTTT	CASSFAQGTIETLTDTQYF
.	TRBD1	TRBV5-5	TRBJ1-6	TGTGCCAGCTCAGACAGGGGAGGGTCCTATAATTCACCCCTCCACTTT	CASSDRGGSYNSPLHF
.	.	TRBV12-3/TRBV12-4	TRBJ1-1	TGTGCCAGCAGTTCCGGGACCATCAACACTGAAGCTTTCTTT	CASSSGTINTEAFF
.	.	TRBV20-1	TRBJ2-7	TGCAGTGCGGCGGGGACGGACTCCTACGAGCAGTACTTC	CSAAGTDSYEQYF
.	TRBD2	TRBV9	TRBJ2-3	TGTGCCAGCAGCGTACGAACTAGCGGGAGGGCTAGCACAGATACGCAGTATTTT	CASSVRTSGRASTDTQYF
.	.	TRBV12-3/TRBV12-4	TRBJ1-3	TGTGCCAGCTGTAGGCAGCGATTTTACTCTGGAAACACCATATATTTT	CASCRQRFYSGNTIYF
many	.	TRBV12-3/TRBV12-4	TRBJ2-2	TGTGCCAGCTCAGGCGGGGAGCTGTTTTTT	CASSGGELFF
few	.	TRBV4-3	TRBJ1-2	TGCGCCAGCAGCCAAGATAAAGACTATGGCTACACCTTC	CASSQDKDYGYTF
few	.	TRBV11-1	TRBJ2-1	TGTGCCAGCAGCTTAGCGGGAGGCCTAAGTCCTGTCAATGAGCAGTTCTTC	CASSLAGGLSPVNEQFF
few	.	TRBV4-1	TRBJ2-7	TGCGCCAGCAGCCAAGATTTGGCAGGGCAATACGAGCAGTACTTC	CASSQDLAGQYEQYF
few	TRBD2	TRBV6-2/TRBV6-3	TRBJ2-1	TGTGCCAGCAGTTTGACTAGCGGCCATGAGCAGTTCTTC	CASSLTSGHEQFF
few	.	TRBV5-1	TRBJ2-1	TGCGCCAGCAGCCTGGAGGTCGTGGGAGTCTACAATGAGCAGTTCTTC	CASSLEVVGVYNEQFF
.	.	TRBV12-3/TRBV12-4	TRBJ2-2	TGTGCCAGCACCACCACGGCCGCGAACACCGGGGAGCTGTTTTTT	CASTTTAANTGELFF
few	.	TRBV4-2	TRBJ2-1	TGTGCCAGCAGCCCTAACTATGGCTCCTACAATGAGCAGTTCTTC	CASSPNYGSYNEQFF
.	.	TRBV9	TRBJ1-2	TGTGCCAGCAGCGTAGGTGCGGAAGGCTACACCTTC	CASSVGAEGYTF
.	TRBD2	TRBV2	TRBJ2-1	TGTGCCAGCAGTGACGGAGGCGGGAGGCCGTACAATGAGCAGTTCTTC	CASSDGGGRPYNEQFF
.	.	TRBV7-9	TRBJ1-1	TGTGCCAGTAGCGTCCAGGGGCCTGAAGCTTTCTTT	CASSVQGPEAFF
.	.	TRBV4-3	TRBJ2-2	TGCGCCAGCAGCCAAGATCGGGGTAGAGGGGAGCTGTTTTTT	CASSQDRGRGELFF
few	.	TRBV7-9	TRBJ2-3	TGTGCCAGCAGCAGAGGGTGGGGCGAGGACACAGATACGCAGTATTTT	CASSRGWGEDTDTQYF
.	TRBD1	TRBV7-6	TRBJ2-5	TGTGCCAGCAGCCCGGACAGGGCGGGAGAGACCCAGTACTTC	CASSPDRAGETQYF
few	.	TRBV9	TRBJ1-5	TGTGCCAGCAGCAATACTGGAAATCAGCCCCAGCATTTT	CASSNTGNQPQHF
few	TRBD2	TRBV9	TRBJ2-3	TGTGCCAGCAGCCCAAGGACTAGCGGGAGAGTTCACACAGATACGCAGTATTTT	CASSPRTSGRVHTDTQYF
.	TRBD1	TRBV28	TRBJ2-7	TGTGCCAGCAGTACACGGACAGGGACCCACGAGCAGTACTTC	CASSTRTGTHEQYF
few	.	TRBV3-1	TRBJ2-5	TGTGCCAGCAGCCAAGAAAGGGTTTCGGAGACCCAGTACTTC	CASSQERVSETQYF
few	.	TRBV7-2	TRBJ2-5	TGTGCCAGCAGCTTAGCGAGTATTTGGGCGGGTGGAGAGACCCAGTACTTC	CASSLASIWAGGETQYF
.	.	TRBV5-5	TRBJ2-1	TGTGCCAGCAGCTTGGAGGGGGTGTCGGGAGGTCGTGAGCAGTTCTTC	CASSLEGVSGGREQFF
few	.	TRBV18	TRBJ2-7	TGTGCCAGCTCACCTAGCAAGGAGTACGAGCAGTACTTC	CASSPSKEYEQYF
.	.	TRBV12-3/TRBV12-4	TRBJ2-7	TGTGCCAGCAGTTTCCCGGGGGCGGCCTACGAGCAGTACTTC	CASSFPGAAYEQYF
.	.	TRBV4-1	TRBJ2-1	TGCGCCAGCAGCCAAGATTTCCTAGCGAGCTCCTACAATGAGCAGTTCTTC	CASSQDFLASSYNEQFF
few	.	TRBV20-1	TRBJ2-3	TGCAGTGCTAGTCCCGCCCTATCTGGCACAGATACGCAGTATTTT	CSASPALSGTDTQYF
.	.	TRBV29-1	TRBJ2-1	TGCAGCGTTGAGTCCCGAAACAACAATGAGCAGTTCTTC	CSVESRNNNEQFF
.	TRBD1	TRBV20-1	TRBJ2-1	TGCAGTGCTAACCCGGGGACAGCTCGAGACCTTAAAACCTACAATGAGCAGTTCTTC	CSANPGTARDLKTYNEQFF
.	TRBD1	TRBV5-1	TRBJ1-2	TGCGCCAGCAGCCTAAACCCGGGACAGACTAACTATGGCTACACCTTC	CASSLNPGQTNYGYTF
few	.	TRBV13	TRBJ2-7	TGTGCCAGCAGCTTAGGAGACAGTGCCTACGAGCAGTACTTC	CASSLGDSAYEQYF
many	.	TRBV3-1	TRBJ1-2	TGTGCCAGCAGCCAAGATATGAGCTATGGCTACACCTTC	CASSQDMSYGYTF
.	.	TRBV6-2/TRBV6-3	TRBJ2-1	TGTGCCAGCAGTTACTCCGGGGGCCTCGGAAACAATGAGCAGTTCTTC	CASSYSGGLGNNEQFF
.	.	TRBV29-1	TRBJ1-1	TGCAGCGTTGAAGTCCGGGATGGGGCGGTGAACACTGAAGCTTTCTTT	CSVEVRDGAVNTEAFF
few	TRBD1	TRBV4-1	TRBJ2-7	TGCGCCAGCAGCCAAGCCCCAGGGGGCGAAACCTACGAGCAGTACTTC	CASSQAPGGETYEQYF
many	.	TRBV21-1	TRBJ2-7	TGTGCCAGCAGCAAAGACGCTTGGGGGTGGGAGCAGTACTTC	CASSKDAWGWEQYF
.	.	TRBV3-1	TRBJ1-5	TGTGCCAGCAGCCAAGGGAGTAGCAATCAGCCCCAGCATTTT	CASSQGSSNQPQHF
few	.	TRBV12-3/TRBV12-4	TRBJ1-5	TGTGCCAGCAGTTTCAGTGGGGGCAATCAGCCCCAGCATTTT	CASSFSGGNQPQHF
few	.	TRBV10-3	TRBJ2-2	TGTGCCATCAGCCCAACGAACACCGGGGAGCTGTTTTTT	CAISPTNTGELFF
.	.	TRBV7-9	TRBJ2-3	TGTGCCAGCAGCTCCGGGCTAAGCCGAGATACGCAGTATTTT	CASSSGLSRDTQYF
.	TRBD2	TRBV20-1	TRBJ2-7	TGCAGTGCTAGAGATGGAGGAGGGACTAGCGGGATCTACGAGCAGTACTTC	CSARDGGGTSGIYEQYF
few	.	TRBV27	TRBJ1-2	TGTGCCAGCGCAGGGGTTTTTTCGAGCGGCCCTAACTATGGCTACACCTTC	CASAGVFSSGPNYGYTF
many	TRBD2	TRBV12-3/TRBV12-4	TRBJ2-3	TGTGCCAGCAGTTCTAGCGGGAGGGCAGATACGCAGTATTTT	CASSSSGRADTQYF